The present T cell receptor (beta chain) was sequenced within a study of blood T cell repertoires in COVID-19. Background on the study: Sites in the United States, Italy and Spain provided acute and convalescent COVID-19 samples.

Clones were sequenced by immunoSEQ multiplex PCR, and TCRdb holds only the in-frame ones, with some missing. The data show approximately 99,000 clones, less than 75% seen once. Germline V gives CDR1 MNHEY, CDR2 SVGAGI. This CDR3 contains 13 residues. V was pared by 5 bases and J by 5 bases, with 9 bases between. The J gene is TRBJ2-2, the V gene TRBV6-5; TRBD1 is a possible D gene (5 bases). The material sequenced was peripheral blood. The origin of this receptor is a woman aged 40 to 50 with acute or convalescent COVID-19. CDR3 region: CASSLRQTGELFF. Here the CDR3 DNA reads TGTGCCAGCAGTCTTCGACAGACCGGGGAGCTGTTTTTT.